One T cell receptor (beta chain) is described in this entry. This sample stems from a study of blood T cell repertoires in COVID-19. Turning to the study itself: Researchers got acute and convalescent COVID-19 samples from the United States, Italy and Spain. The cDNA or gDNA used as material had been derived from T cells, B-cell-depleted T cells, or PBMCs.

Original methodology: From reference gene primer amplification, estimates of nucleated cell counts were derived. The table came from immunoSEQ multiplex PCR; TCRdb's copy has only in-frame clones and leaves some out. V and J calls and clone size are as listed in that table; D and trimming were resolved from the DNA. Among fewer than 400,000 clones, 89% were seen once, and the ten largest hold 4% to 6%. Participants' own reports of clinical history determined their cohort assignment. This TCR derives from a man in his sixties who had recovered from COVID-19. The sequenced sample consisted of PBMCs or T cells enriched from blood (not recorded which).

The CDR3 nucleotides read TGTGCCAGCAGCTTAGAACAGGCCCGATCCTACAATGAGCAGTTCTTC. This translates into CASSLEQARSYNEQFF. This chain joins TRBV7-8 and TRBJ2-1, with D possibly matching TRBD1 (5 bases). This CDR3 is built from 16 residues. The germline V gene encodes CDR1 SGHVS and CDR2 FQNEAQ. The germline V and J ends were trimmed by 1 base and 1 base, with 11 bases remaining between them.